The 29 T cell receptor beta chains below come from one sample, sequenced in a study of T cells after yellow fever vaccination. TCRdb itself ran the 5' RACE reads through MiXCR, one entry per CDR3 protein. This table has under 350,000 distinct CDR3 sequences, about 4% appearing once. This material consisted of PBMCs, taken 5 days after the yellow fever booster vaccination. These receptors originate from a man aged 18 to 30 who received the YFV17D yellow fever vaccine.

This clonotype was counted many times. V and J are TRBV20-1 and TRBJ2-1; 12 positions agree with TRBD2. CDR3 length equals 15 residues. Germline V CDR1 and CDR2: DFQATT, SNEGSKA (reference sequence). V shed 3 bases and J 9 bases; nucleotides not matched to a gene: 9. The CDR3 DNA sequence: TGCAGTGCTAGTCTGGCTAGCGGGGGGGCCGCTGAGCAGTTCTTC. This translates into CSASLASGGAAEQFF.

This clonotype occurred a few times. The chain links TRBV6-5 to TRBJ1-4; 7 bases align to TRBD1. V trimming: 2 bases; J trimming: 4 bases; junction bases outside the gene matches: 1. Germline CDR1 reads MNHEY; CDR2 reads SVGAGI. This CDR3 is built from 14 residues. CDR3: CASSYGTVNEKLFF. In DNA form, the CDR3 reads TGTGCCAGCAGTTACGGGACAGTTAATGAAAAACTGTTTTTT.

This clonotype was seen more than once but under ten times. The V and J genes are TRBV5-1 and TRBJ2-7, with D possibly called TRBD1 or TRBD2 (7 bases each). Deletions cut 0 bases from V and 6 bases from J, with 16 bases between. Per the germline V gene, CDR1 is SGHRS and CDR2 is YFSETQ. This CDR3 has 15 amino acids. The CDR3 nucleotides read TGCGCCAGCAGCTTGGGTACAGGGGAGGGCAGCGAGCAGTACTTC. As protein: CASSLGTGEGSEQYF.

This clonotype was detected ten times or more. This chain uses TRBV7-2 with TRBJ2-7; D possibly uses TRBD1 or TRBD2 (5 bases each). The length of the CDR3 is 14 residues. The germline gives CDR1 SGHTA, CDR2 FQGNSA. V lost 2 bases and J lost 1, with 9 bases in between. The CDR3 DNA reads TGTGCCAGCAGCTTAAGACAGCGGTCCTACGAGCAGTACTTC. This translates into CASSLRQRSYEQYF.

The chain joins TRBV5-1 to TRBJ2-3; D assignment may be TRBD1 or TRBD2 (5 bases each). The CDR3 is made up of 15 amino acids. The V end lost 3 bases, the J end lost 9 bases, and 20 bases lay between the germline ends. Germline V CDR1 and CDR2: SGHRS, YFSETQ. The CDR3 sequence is CASSWGTGRGQTQYF. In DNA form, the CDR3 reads TGCGCCAGCAGCTGGGGTACAGGTCGAGGGCAAACGCAGTATTTT. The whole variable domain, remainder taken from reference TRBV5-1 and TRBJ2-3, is KAGVTQTPRYLIKTRGQQVTLSCSPISGHRSVSWYQQTPGQGLQFLFEYFSETQRNKGNFPGRFSGRQFSNSRSEMNVSTLELGDSALYLCASSWGTGRGQTQYFGPGTRLTVL.

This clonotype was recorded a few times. The DNA of the CDR3 is TGCAGTGCTCCTTCGTTCGAAAGCACAGATACGCAGTATTTT. Its translation is CSAPSFESTDTQYF. V usage is TRBV20-1 and J usage is TRBJ2-3; D is unclear. The germline CDR1 and CDR2 sequences are DFQATT and SNEGSKA (reference sequence). The CDR3 is made up of 14 amino acids. Trimming removed 5 bases at V and 0 bases at J, with 12 bases between.

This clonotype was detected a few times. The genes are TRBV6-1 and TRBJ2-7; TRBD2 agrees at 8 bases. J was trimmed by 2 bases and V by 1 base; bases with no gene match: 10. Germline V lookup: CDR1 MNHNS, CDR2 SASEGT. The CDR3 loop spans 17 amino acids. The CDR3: CASSEEGSGTRTYEQYV. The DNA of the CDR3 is TGTGCCAGCAGTGAAGAAGGTTCCGGGACTAGAACCTACGAGCAGTACGTC.

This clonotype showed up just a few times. CDR3 sequence: CASRRVEAFF. The CDR3 nucleotides are TGTGCCAGCAGGAGGGTGGAGGCTTTCTTT. The chain combines TRBV21-1 with TRBJ1-1. TRBV21-1 counts as a pseudogene. This CDR3 contains 10 residues.

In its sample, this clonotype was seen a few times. This chain's CDR3 is CAISGGTGNQPQHF. CDR3 coding DNA: TGTGCCATCAGTGGTGGGACCGGTAATCAGCCCCAGCATTTT. The chain is built from TRBV10-3 and TRBJ1-5; D is perhaps TRBD1 (5 bases). The V end was cut by 4 bases, the J end by 4 bases, with 11 bases between. The CDR3 has 14 residues. Germline assignment: CDR1 ENHRY and CDR2 SYGVKD.

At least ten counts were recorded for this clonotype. CDR3 DNA: TGCGCCAGCAGCTCCGGACAGGAGGGGCTTGAGCAGTTCTTC. It specifies CASSSGQEGLEQFF. The chain carries TRBV5-1 and TRBJ2-1; tentatively, D is TRBD1 (7 bases). The CDR3 contains 14 residues. Trimming took off 3 bases at V and 9 bases at J, with 16 bases between the two ends. CDR1 is SGHRS and CDR2 is YFSETQ in the germline V gene.

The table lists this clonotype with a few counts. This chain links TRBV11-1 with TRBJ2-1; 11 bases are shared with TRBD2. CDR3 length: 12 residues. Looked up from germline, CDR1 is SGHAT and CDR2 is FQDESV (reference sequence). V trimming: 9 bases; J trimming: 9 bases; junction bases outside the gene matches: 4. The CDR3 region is CASSGGAVEQFF. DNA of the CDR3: TGTGCCAGTAGCGGGGGGGCTGTTGAGCAGTTCTTC.

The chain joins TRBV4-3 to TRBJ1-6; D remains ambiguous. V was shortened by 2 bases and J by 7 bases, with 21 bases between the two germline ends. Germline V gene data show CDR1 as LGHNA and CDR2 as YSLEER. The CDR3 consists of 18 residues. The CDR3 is CASSQFARRPGVNSPLHF. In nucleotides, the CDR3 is TGCGCCAGCAGCCAATTCGCGCGGCGTCCCGGGGTAAATTCACCCCTCCACTTT.

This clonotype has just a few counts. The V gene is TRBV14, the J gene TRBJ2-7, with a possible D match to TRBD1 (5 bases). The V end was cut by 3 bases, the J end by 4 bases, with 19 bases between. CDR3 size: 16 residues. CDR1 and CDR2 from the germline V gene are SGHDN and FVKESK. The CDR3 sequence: CASSQSDSGINYEQYF. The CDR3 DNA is TGTGCCAGCAGCCAGTCTGACAGTGGGATCAATTACGAGCAGTACTTC.

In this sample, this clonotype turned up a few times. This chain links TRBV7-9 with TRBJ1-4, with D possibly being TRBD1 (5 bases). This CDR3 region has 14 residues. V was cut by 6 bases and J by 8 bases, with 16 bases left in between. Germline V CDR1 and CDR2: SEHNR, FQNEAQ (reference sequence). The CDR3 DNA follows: TGTGCCAGCAGTTGGGGACGGTTTGGAGAAAAACTGTTTTTT. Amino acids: CASSWGRFGEKLFF.

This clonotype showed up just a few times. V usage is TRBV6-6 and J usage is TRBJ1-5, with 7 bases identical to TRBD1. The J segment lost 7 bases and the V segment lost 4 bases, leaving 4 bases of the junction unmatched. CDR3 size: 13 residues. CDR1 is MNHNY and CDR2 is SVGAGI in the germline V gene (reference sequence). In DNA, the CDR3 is TGTGCCAGCAGTTTCACAGGGGACCAGCCCCAGCATTTT. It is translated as CASSFTGDQPQHF.

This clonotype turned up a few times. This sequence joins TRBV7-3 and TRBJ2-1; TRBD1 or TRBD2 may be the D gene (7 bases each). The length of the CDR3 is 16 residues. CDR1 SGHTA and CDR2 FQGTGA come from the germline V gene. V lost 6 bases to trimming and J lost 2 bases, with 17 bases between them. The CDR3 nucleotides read TGTGCCAGCAGACCCAGGGGGGGGGAAGCCTACAATGAGCAGTTCTTC. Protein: CASRPRGGEAYNEQFF.

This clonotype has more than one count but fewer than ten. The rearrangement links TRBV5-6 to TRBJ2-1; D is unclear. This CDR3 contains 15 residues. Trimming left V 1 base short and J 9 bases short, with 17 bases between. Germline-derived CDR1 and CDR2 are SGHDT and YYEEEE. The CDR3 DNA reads TGTGCCAGCAGCTTGTTGGTACAAGCTACACGTGAGCAGTTCTTC. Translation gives CASSLLVQATREQFF.

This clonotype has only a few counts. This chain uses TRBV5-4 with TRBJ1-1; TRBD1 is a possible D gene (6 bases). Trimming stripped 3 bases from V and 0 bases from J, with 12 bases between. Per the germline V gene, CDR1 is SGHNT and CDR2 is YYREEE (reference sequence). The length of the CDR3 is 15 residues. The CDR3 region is CASSYPGAMNTEAFF. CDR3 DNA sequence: TGTGCCAGCAGCTACCCAGGGGCTATGAACACTGAAGCTTTCTTT.

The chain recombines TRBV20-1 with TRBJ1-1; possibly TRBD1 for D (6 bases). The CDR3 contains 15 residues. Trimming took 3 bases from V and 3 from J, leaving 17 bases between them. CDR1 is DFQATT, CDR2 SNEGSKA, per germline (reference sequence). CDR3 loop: CSASFPLRTDTEAFF. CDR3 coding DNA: TGCAGTGCTAGCTTTCCTTTACGGACAGACACTGAAGCTTTCTTT.

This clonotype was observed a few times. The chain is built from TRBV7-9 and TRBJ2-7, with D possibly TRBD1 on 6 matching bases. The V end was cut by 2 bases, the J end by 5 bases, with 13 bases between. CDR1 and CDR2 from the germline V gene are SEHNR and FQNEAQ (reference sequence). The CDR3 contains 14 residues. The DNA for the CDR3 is TGTGCCAGCAGCTTACTCATCACAGGGAACGAGCAGTACGTC. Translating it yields CASSLLITGNEQYV.

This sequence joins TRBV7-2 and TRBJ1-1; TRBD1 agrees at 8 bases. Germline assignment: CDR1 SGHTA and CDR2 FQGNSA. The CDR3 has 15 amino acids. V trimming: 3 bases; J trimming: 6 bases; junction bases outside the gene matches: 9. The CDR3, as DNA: TGTGCCAGCAGCTTGTTTCGGACAGGGAGTTCTGAAGCTTTCTTT. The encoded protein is CASSLFRTGSSEAFF.

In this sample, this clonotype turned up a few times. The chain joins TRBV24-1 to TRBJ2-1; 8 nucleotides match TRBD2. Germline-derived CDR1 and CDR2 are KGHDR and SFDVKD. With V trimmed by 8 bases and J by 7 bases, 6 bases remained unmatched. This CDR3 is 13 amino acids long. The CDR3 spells CATNAGRENEQFF. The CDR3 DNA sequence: TGTGCCACCAACGCCGGGAGGGAGAATGAGCAGTTCTTC.

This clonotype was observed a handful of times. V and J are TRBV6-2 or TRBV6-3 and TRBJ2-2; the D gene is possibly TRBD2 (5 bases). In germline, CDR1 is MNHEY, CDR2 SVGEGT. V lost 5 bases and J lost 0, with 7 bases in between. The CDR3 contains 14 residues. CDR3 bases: TGTGCCAGCAGTCCAGCGGCGAACACCGGGGAGCTGTTTTTT. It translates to CASSPAANTGELFF.

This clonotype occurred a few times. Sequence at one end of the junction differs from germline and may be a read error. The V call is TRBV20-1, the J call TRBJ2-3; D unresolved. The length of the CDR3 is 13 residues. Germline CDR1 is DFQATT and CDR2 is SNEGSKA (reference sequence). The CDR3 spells CSARGDLADMQYF. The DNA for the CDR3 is TGCAGTGCTAGAGGTGACCTGGCAGATATGCAGTATTTT.

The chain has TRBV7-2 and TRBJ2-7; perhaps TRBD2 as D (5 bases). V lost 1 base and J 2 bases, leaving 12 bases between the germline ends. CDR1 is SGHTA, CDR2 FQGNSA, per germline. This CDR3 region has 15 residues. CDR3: CASSLGAGKAYEQYF. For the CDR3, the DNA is TGTGCCAGCAGCTTAGGGGCGGGTAAAGCCTACGAGCAGTACTTC.

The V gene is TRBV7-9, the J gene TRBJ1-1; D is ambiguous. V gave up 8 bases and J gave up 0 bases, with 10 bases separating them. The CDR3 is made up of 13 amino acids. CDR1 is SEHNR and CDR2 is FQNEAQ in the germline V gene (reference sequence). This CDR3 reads CASCGIMNTEAFF. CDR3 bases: TGTGCCAGCTGTGGGATCATGAACACTGAAGCTTTCTTT.

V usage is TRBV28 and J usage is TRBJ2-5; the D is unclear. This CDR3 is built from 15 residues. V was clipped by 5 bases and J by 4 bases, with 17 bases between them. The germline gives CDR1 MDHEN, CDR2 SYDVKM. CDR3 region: CASSPGFLSGETQYF. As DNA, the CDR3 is TGTGCCAGCAGTCCCGGTTTTCTGTCGGGAGAGACCCAGTACTTC. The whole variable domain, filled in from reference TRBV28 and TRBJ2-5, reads DVKVTQSSRYLVKRTGEKVFLECVQDMDHENMFWYRQDPGLGLRLIYFSYDVKMKEKGDIPEGYSVSREKKERFSLILESASTNQTSMYLCASSPGFLSGETQYFGPGTRLLVL.

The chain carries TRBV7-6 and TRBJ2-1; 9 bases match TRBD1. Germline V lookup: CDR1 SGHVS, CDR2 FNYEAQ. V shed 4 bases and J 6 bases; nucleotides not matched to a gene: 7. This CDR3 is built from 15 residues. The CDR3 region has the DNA TGTGCCAGCAGCTCCCGGGACAGGGTCCCCAATGAGCAGTTCTTC. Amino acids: CASSSRDRVPNEQFF.

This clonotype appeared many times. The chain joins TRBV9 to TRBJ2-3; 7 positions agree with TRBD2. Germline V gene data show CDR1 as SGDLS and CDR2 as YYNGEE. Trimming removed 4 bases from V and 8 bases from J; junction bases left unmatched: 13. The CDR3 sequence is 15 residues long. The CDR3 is CASSPLSGEVITQYF. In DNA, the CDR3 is TGTGCCAGCAGCCCCCTCAGCGGGGAGGTCATTACGCAGTATTTT.